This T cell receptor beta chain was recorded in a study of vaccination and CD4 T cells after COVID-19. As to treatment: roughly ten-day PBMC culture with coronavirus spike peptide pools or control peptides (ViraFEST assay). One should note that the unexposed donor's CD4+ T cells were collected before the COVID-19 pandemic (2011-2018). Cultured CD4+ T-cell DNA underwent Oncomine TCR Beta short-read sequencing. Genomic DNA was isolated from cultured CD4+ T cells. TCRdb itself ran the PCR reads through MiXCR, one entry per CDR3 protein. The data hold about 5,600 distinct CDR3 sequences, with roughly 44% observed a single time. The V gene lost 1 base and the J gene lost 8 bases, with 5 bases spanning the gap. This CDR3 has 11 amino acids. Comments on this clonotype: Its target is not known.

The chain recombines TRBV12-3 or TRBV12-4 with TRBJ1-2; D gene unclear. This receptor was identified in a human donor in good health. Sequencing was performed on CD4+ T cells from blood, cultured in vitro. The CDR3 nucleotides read TGTGCCAGCAGTTTAGTATCCGGCTACACCTTC. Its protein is CASSLVSGYTF.